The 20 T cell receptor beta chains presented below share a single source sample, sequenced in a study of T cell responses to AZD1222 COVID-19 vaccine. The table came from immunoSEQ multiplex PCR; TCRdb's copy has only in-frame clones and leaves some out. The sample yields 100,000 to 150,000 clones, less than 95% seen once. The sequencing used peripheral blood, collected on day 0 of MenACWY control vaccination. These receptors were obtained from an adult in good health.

CDR3 bases: TGTGCCAGCAGCCAAGATGGGACTAGCGGGGTAAATGAGCAGTTCTTC. Encoded protein: CASSQDGTSGVNEQFF. V is TRBV4-2 and J is TRBJ2-1; 13 bases are a match to TRBD2. With V trimmed by 0 bases and J by 7 bases, 3 bases remained unmatched. Germline V lookup: CDR1 LGHNA, CDR2 YNFKEQ. The CDR3 sequence is 16 residues long.

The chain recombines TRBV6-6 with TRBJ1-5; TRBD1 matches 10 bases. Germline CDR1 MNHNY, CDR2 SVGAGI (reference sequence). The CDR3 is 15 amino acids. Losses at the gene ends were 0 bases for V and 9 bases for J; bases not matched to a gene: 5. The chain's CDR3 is CASSYSGTGVRPQHF. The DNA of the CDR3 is TGTGCCAGCAGTTACTCAGGGACAGGGGTACGGCCCCAGCATTTT.

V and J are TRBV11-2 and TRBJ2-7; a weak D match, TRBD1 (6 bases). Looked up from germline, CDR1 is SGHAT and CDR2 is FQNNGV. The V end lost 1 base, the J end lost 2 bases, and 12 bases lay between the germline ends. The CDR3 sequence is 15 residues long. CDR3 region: CASSLAAGVAYEQYF. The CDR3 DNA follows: TGTGCCAGCAGCTTAGCGGCAGGGGTGGCCTACGAGCAGTACTTC.

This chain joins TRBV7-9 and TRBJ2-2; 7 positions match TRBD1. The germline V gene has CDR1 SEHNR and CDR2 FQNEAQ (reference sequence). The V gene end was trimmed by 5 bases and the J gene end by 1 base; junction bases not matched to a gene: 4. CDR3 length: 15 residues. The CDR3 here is CASSPDRQNTGELFF. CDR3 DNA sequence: TGTGCCAGCAGCCCGGACAGGCAGAACACCGGGGAGCTGTTTTTT.

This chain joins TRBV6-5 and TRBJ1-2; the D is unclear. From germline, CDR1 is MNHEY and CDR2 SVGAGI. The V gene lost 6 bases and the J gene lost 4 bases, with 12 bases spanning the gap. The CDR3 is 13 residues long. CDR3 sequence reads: CASRLGRTYGYTF. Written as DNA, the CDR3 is TGTGCCAGCAGACTCGGACGGACCTATGGCTACACCTTC.

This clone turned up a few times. Here the CDR3 DNA reads TGTGCCAGCAGTGGACTAGCGGGAGGCTACAATGAGCAGTTCTTC. It translates to CASSGLAGGYNEQFF. J is TRBJ2-1 and V is TRBV6-4; TRBD2 matches at 13 bases. Trimming took 4 bases from V and 3 from J; bases not matched to a gene: 0. The CDR3 covers 15 residues. CDR1 and CDR2 (germline): MRHNA, SNTAGT.

The DNA of the CDR3 is TGTGCCAGCAGTTTATACAATAGGGGGGAGCAGTACTTC. It is translated as CASSLYNRGEQYF. This chain uses TRBV27 with TRBJ2-7; D possibly corresponds to TRBD1 (6 bases). This CDR3 spans 13 amino acids. V dropped 1 base and J dropped 7 bases, with 11 bases sitting between them. Per germline, CDR1 MNHEY and CDR2 SMNVEV (reference sequence).

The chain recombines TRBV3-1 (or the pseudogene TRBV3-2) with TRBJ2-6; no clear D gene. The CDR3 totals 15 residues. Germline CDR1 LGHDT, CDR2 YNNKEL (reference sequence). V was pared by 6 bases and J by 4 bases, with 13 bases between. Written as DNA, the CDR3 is TGTGCCAGCAGGTCAGAAGGAACCGGGGCCAACGTCCTGACTTTC. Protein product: CASRSEGTGANVLTF.

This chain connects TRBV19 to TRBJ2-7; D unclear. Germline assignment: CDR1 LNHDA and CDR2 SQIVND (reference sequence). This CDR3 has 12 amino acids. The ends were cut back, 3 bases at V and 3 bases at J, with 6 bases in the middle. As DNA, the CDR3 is TGTGCCAGTAGTATGAAGGGCTACGAGCAGTACGTC. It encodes CASSMKGYEQYV.

CDR3 amino acids: CASSKGSSGSTDTQYF. The CDR3 nucleotides are TGTGCCAGCAGCAAAGGGTCTAGCGGCAGCACAGATACGCAGTATTTT. The rearrangement uses TRBV4-2 and TRBJ2-3; TRBD2 matches 7 bases. Trimming removed 5 bases from V and 0 bases from J; junction bases left unmatched: 8. In germline, CDR1 is LGHNA, CDR2 YNFKEQ. The CDR3 length is 16 residues.

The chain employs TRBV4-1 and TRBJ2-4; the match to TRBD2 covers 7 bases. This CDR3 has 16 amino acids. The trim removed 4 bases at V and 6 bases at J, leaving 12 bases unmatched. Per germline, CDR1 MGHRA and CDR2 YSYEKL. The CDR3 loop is CASSPHRQRGGNIQYF. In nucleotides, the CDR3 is TGCGCCAGCAGCCCCCACCGACAGCGGGGCGGAAACATTCAGTACTTC.

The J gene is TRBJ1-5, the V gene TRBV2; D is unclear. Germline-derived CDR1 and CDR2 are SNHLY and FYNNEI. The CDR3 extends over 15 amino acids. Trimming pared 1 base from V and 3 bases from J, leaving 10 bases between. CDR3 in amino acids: CASSEEYVTNQPQHF. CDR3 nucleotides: TGTGCCAGCAGTGAAGAGTATGTAACCAATCAGCCCCAGCATTTT. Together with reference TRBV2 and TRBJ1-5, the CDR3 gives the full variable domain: EPEVTQTPSHQVTQMGQEVILRCVPISNHLYFYWYRQILGQKVEFLVSFYNNEISEKSEIFDDQFSVERPDGSNFTLKIRSTKLEDSAMYFCASSEEYVTNQPQHFGDGTRLSIL.

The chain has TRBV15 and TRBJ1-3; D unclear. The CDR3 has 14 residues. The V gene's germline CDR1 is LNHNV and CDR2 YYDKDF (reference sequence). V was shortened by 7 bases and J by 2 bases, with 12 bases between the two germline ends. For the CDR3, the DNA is TGTGCCACCAAGACGATGGCCGCTGGAAACACCATATATTTT. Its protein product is CATKTMAAGNTIYF.

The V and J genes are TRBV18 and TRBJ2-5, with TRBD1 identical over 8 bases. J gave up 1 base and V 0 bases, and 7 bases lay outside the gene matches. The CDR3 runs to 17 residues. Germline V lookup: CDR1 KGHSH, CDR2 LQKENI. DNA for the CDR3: TGTGCCAGCTCACCACCGGCGTACAGGGGGTTCCAAGAGACCCAGTACTTC. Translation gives CASSPPAYRGFQETQYF.

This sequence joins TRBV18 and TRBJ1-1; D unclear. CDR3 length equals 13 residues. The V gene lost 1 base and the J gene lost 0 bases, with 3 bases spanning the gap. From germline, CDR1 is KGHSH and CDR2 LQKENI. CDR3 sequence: CASSPRLNTEAFF. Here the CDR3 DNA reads TGTGCCAGCTCACCACGGCTGAACACTGAAGCTTTCTTT.

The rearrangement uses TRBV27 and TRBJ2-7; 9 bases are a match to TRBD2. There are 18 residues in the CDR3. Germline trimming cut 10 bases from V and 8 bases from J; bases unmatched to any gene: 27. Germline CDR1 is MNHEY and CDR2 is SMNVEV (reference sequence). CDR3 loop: CATSNILPLVAGDQKQYF. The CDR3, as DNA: TGTGCCACCTCGAACATCCTCCCGCTGGTAGCGGGAGACCAAAAGCAGTACTTC.

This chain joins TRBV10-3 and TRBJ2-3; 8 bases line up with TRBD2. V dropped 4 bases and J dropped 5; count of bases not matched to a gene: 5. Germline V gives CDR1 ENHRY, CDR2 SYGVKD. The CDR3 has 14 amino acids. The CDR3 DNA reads TGTGCCATCAGTGGGCGGGGGGTGCAAGATACGCAGTATTTT. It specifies CAISGRGVQDTQYF.

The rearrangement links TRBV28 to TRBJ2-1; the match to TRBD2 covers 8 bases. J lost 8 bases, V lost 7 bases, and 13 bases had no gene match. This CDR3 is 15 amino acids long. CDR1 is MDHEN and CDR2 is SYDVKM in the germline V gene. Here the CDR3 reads CASKSAAGEVDEQFF. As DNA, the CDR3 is TGTGCCAGCAAGTCCGCAGCGGGAGAGGTAGATGAGCAGTTCTTC.

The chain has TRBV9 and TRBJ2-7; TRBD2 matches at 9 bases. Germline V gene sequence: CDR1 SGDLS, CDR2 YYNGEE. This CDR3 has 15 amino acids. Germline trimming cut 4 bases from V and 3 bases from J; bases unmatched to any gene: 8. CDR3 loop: CASSPQAGGSYEQYF. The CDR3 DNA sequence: TGTGCCAGCAGCCCCCAAGCGGGAGGTAGCTACGAGCAGTACTTC.

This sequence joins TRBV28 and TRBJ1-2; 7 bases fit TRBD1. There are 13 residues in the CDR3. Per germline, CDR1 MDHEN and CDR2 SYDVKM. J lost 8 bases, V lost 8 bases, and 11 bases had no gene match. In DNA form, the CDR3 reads TGTGCCAGCGGGGACAGCCCTCTAGGAGGCTACACCTTC. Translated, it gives CASGDSPLGGYTF.